These 21 T cell receptor beta chains came from one sample sequenced in a study of control samples from healthy donors and cancer patients. Profiling relied on immunoSEQ multiplex PCR, and the TCRdb table lists in-frame clones only, not all of them. The profile shows 120,000 or so clones, approximately 89% of them singletons. Specimen: blood. Every receptor here comes from a man aged 55 to 70 in good health.

The chain is built from TRBV6-2 or TRBV6-3 and TRBJ2-5; 7 nucleotides match TRBD1. In germline, CDR1 is MNHEY, CDR2 SVGEGT. CDR3 length: 17 residues. V gave up 4 bases and J gave up 5 bases; unmatched junction bases: 16. CDR3 sequence (DNA): TGTGCCAGCAGTTCAGGACAGGTGGGCGCCACATCGGAGACCCAGTACTTC. This encodes CASSSGQVGATSETQYF.

Notes on this clone: An end of the junction differs from the germline gene, which may be a read error. This rearrangement joins TRBV5-1 to TRBJ1-2; 8 nucleotides align to TRBD1. This CDR3 has 11 amino acids. Germline CDR1 SGHRS, CDR2 YFSETQ. The CDR3 loop reads CASSGQGERSF. The CDR3 DNA sequence: TGCGCCAGCAGTGGACAGGGAGAGAGGAGCTTC.

The chain has TRBV5-1 and TRBJ2-7; the match to TRBD1 covers 12 bases. V dropped 3 bases and J dropped 5; count of bases not matched to a gene: 3. CDR1 is SGHRS and CDR2 is YFSETQ in the germline V gene. The CDR3 covers 14 residues. Written as DNA, the CDR3 is TGCGCCAGCAGCTATGGGACAGGGGGCAACGAGCAGTACTTC. This gives the protein CASSYGTGGNEQYF.

The rearrangement joins TRBV5-1 to TRBJ1-1; D gene uncertain. Trimming removed 1 base from V and 2 bases from J, with 0 bases in between. Germline CDR1 and CDR2: SGHRS and YFSETQ. This CDR3 spans 11 amino acids. In DNA, the CDR3 is TGCGCCAGCAGCTTGAACACTGAAGCTTTCTTT. Its protein product is CASSLNTEAFF.

The chain employs TRBV9 and TRBJ1-2, with TRBD1 matching over 9 bases. Germline V gives CDR1 SGDLS, CDR2 YYNGEE. V lost 7 bases to trimming and J lost 3 bases; unmatched junction nucleotides: 13. This CDR3 has 16 residues. The CDR3 here is CASEGTGKRGYYGYTF. CDR3 nucleotides: TGTGCCAGCGAAGGGACAGGGAAGAGGGGATACTATGGCTACACCTTC.

The chain employs TRBV9 and TRBJ2-3; 12 positions agree with TRBD2. There are 17 residues in the CDR3. The germline V gene has CDR1 SGDLS and CDR2 YYNGEE. J gave up 4 bases and V 0 bases, and 6 bases lay outside the gene matches. CDR3 in amino acids: CASSVGLAGGFSDTQYF. Written as DNA, the CDR3 is TGTGCCAGCAGCGTAGGGCTAGCGGGGGGGTTTTCAGATACGCAGTATTTT.

The CDR3 is CASSGRPSGANVLTF. For the CDR3, the DNA is TGTGCCAGCAGCGGGAGACCCTCTGGGGCCAACGTCCTGACTTTC. The rearrangement uses TRBV9 and TRBJ2-6; D not certain. The CDR3 is 15 residues long. Germline V gives CDR1 SGDLS, CDR2 YYNGEE. Trimming removed 3 bases from V and 0 bases from J, with 7 bases in between.

The chain recombines TRBV6-2 or TRBV6-3 with TRBJ2-7; 9 bases fit TRBD2. Losses at the gene ends were 6 bases for V and 3 bases for J; bases not matched to a gene: 3. The CDR3 covers 13 residues. Per the germline V gene, CDR1 is MNHEY and CDR2 is SVGEGT. DNA of the CDR3: TGTGCCAGCAGCCTAGCGGGGTACTACGAGCAGTACTTC. Amino acid sequence: CASSLAGYYEQYF.

This chain joins TRBV4-1 and TRBJ2-7, with D uncertain. Germline V gives CDR1 MGHRA, CDR2 YSYEKL. The CDR3 is made up of 15 amino acids. V lost 1 base to trimming and J lost 0 bases, with 10 bases between them. CDR3 in DNA: TGCGCCAGCAGCCAAGGGGTCGGACGCTCCTACGAGCAGTACTTC. It codes for CASSQGVGRSYEQYF.

CDR3 region: CASSPFLTGTNEKLFF. CDR3 in DNA: TGTGCCAGCAGCCCATTCCTGACAGGGACTAATGAAAAACTGTTTTTT. The chain couples TRBV5-6 to TRBJ1-4; 7 bases fit TRBD1. Germline V lookup: CDR1 SGHDT, CDR2 YYEEEE. V shed 4 bases and J 2 bases; nucleotides not matched to a gene: 8. The CDR3 contains 16 residues.

The chain uses TRBV9 and TRBJ2-3; 9 bases line up with TRBD2. Germline V gene data show CDR1 as SGDLS and CDR2 as YYNGEE. CDR3 length equals 17 residues. The V segment lost 0 bases and the J segment 0 bases; nucleotides outside the gene matches: 5. The CDR3 loop is CASSVGVAGVSTDTQYF. The CDR3 bases are TGTGCCAGCAGCGTAGGAGTAGCGGGGGTTAGCACAGATACGCAGTATTTT. The full variable domain, rest sourced from reference TRBV9 and TRBJ2-3, is DSGVTQTPKHLITATGQRVTLRCSPRSGDLSVYWYQQSLDQGLQFLIQYYNGEERAKGNILERFSAQQFPDLHSELNLSSLELGDSALYFCASSVGVAGVSTDTQYFGPGTRLTVL.

DNA for the CDR3: TGTGCCAGCAGCCATGGACAGGGTCTAGCGGAGCCCCAGCATTTT. Its translation: CASSHGQGLAEPQHF. The chain carries TRBV4-2 and TRBJ1-5; 8 bases agree with TRBD1. Looked up from germline, CDR1 is LGHNA and CDR2 is YNFKEQ. V lost 3 bases and J lost 8; bases outside the gene matches: 9. The CDR3 is 15 residues long.

This clone was recorded only once. The chain combines TRBV3-1 (or the pseudogene TRBV3-2) with TRBJ1-5; the D gene is possibly TRBD1 (5 bases). V gave up 1 base and J gave up 4 bases, with 5 bases separating them. CDR3 size: 13 residues. Germline V gene data show CDR1 as LGHDT and CDR2 as YNNKEL (reference sequence). In DNA form, the CDR3 reads TGTGCCAGCAGCCAAGGACAGAATCAGCCCCAGCATTTT. It specifies CASSQGQNQPQHF.

This chain connects TRBV28 to TRBJ2-6; TRBD2 matches at 8 bases. The germline V gene encodes CDR1 MDHEN and CDR2 SYDVKM. Trimming took 8 bases from V and 2 from J; bases not matched to a gene: 2. The CDR3 contains 14 residues. The chain's CDR3 is CASLAGTGANVLTF. In nucleotides, the CDR3 is TGTGCCAGCTTAGCGGGGACTGGGGCCAACGTCCTGACTTTC.

This sequence joins TRBV9 and TRBJ1-1; perhaps TRBD1 as D (5 bases). CDR3 length: 13 amino acids. V lost 0 bases and J lost 6, with 9 bases in between. Germline assignment: CDR1 SGDLS and CDR2 YYNGEE. The CDR3 nucleotides are TGTGCCAGCAGCGTAGTCAGGGTTTCTGAAGCTTTCTTT. It encodes CASSVVRVSEAFF.

This clone was recorded only once. The CDR3 reads CASSPIQTGIFFGNTEAFF. DNA of the CDR3: TGTGCCAGCTCACCCATTCAGACAGGGATATTTTTCGGGAACACTGAAGCTTTCTTT. This sequence joins TRBV18 and TRBJ1-1; 7 positions match TRBD1. The CDR3 has 19 amino acids. Unmatched junction bases numbered 17, after V lost 3 bases and J lost 1 base. Germline CDR1 is KGHSH and CDR2 is LQKENI.

The chain is built from TRBV4-1 and TRBJ2-4, with 9 bases identical to TRBD1. The germline gives CDR1 MGHRA, CDR2 YSYEKL. The junction had 12 bases not matched to a gene; V was cut back by 1 base and J by 8 bases. This CDR3 comprises 17 residues. The CDR3 DNA sequence: TGCGCCAGCAGCCAAGGATTTATACAGGGGGCTGGCGACATTCAGTACTTC. Protein product: CASSQGFIQGAGDIQYF.

This clone was seen a few times. The V and J genes are TRBV19 and TRBJ1-5, with D hard to call. Trimming removed 7 bases from V and 0 bases from J, with 13 bases in between. CDR1 and CDR2 from the germline V gene are LNHDA and SQIVND (reference sequence). This CDR3 is built from 15 residues. CDR3 nucleotide sequence: TGTGCCAGTAAATATTCTGTGAATAGCAATCAGCCCCAGCATTTT. Its translation: CASKYSVNSNQPQHF. Complete variable domain (other parts from reference TRBV19 and TRBJ1-5): DGGITQSPKYLFRKEGQNVTLSCEQNLNHDAMYWYRQDPGQGLRLIYYSQIVNDFQKGDIAEGYSVSREKKESFPLTVTSAQKNPTAFYLCASKYSVNSNQPQHFGDGTRLSIL.

V and J are TRBV14 and TRBJ1-3; unclear D gene. V lost 1 base and J lost 0, with 13 bases in between. The CDR3 contains 17 residues. Per the germline V gene, CDR1 is SGHDN and CDR2 is FVKESK. CDR3 nucleotides: TGTGCCAGCAGCCAAGTGGTAGGACTCAGCTCTGGAAACACCATATATTTT. It yields the protein CASSQVVGLSSGNTIYF. Filled out from reference TRBV14 and TRBJ1-3, the complete variable domain reads EAGVTQFPSHSVIEKGQTVTLRCDPISGHDNLYWYRRVMGKEIKFLLHFVKESKQDESGMPNNRFLAERTGGTYSTLKVQPAELEDSGVYFCASSQVVGLSSGNTIYFGEGSWLTVV.

The rearrangement links TRBV18 to TRBJ1-6; D is perhaps TRBD1 (6 bases). The CDR3 runs 15 residues. Germline V gives CDR1 KGHSH, CDR2 LQKENI. V lost 1 base, J lost 6 bases, and 10 bases lay in between. CDR3 region: CASSPLGGGNSPLHF. For the CDR3, the DNA is TGTGCCAGCTCACCACTGGGAGGGGGTAATTCACCCCTCCACTTT.

The chain carries TRBV28 and TRBJ2-2; 9 bases map to TRBD1. V lost 7 bases and J lost 5; bases outside the gene matches: 11. Germline V gene sequence: CDR1 MDHEN, CDR2 SYDVKM. The CDR3 spans 16 residues. The CDR3 bases are TGTGCCAGCACCCTCCCCGGACAGGGGATTACCGGGGAGCTGTTTTTT. Residues: CASTLPGQGITGELFF. Full variable domain (outside the CDR3, taken from reference TRBV28 and TRBJ2-2): DVKVTQSSRYLVKRTGEKVFLECVQDMDHENMFWYRQDPGLGLRLIYFSYDVKMKEKGDIPEGYSVSREKKERFSLILESASTNQTSMYLCASTLPGQGITGELFFGEGSRLTVL.